Shown below are 25 T cell receptor beta chains from a single sample sequenced in a study of T cell responses to AZD1222 COVID-19 vaccine. TCRdb keeps only in-frame clones here, not all; method: immunoSEQ multiplex PCR. Here the sample spans about 130,000 clones, just over 85% being singletons. Sequenced material: peripheral blood, taken on day 0 of MenACWY control vaccination. The receptors come from an adult in good health.

The gene calls are TRBV7-9 and TRBJ1-1, with no clear D. This CDR3 has 12 amino acids. The germline gives CDR1 SEHNR, CDR2 FQNEAQ (reference sequence). Trimming took 3 bases from V and 13 from J, leaving 15 bases between them. This CDR3 is CASSFDATVGFF. The CDR3 nucleotides are TGTGCCAGCAGCTTCGACGCTACGGTGGGTTTCTTT.

The V call is TRBV15, the J call TRBJ1-6; D unclear. With 3 bases removed from V and 8 bases from J, the gap between germline ends came to 5 bases. Per the germline V gene, CDR1 is LNHNV and CDR2 is YYDKDF (reference sequence). CDR3 size: 12 residues. In nucleotides, the CDR3 is TGTGCCACCAGCAGGTGGGATTCACCCCTCCACTTT. Its protein is CATSRWDSPLHF.

The chain couples TRBV9 to TRBJ1-2; D is possibly TRBD1 (5 bases). With 3 bases removed from V and 7 bases from J, the gap between germline ends came to 10 bases. Germline V gene sequence: CDR1 SGDLS, CDR2 YYNGEE. This CDR3 is 12 amino acids long. CDR3 region: CASSAGSSGYTF. The DNA for the CDR3 is TGTGCCAGCAGCGCAGGGAGTAGTGGCTACACCTTC.

J is TRBJ2-1 and V is TRBV6-5; 9 positions match TRBD2. The trim removed 6 bases at V and 12 bases at J, leaving 6 bases unmatched. Germline V gene data show CDR1 as MNHEY and CDR2 as SVGAGI. The CDR3 length is 12 residues. In DNA, the CDR3 is TGTGCCAGCAGGGGTACGGGACTAGCGCAGTTCTTC. It encodes CASRGTGLAQFF.

This clone was seen only a few times. The rearrangement links TRBV2 to TRBJ2-7, with D unclear. The CDR3 consists of 15 residues. Germline values: CDR1 SNHLY, CDR2 FYNNEI. The ends were cut back, 9 bases at V and 4 bases at J, with 22 bases in the middle. CDR3 region: CARQTSLAGAYEQYF. CDR3 nucleotides: TGTGCCAGACAGACAAGCTTGGCAGGAGCATACGAGCAGTACTTC.

The chain couples TRBV28 to TRBJ1-5; D remains unclear. The V gene's germline CDR1 is MDHEN and CDR2 SYDVKM. The CDR3 consists of 13 residues. Trimming left V 6 bases short and J 1 base short, with 7 bases between. The CDR3 DNA reads TGTGCCAGCAGCCCCTGGAGCAATCAGCCCCAGCATTTT. Translating it yields CASSPWSNQPQHF.

The chain is built from TRBV6-5 and TRBJ2-7, with D unresolved. The length of the CDR3 is 15 residues. The ends were cut back, 6 bases at V and 0 bases at J, with 15 bases in the middle. Germline V CDR1 and CDR2: MNHEY, SVGAGI. This chain's CDR3 is CASSRPGSRSYEQYF. Written as DNA, the CDR3 is TGTGCCAGCAGCCGACCGGGCTCCCGCTCCTACGAGCAGTACTTC.

The J gene is TRBJ2-2, the V gene TRBV3-1 (or the pseudogene TRBV3-2); 11 positions agree with TRBD2. V trimming: 4 bases; J trimming: 4 bases; junction bases outside the gene matches: 2. The germline V gene encodes CDR1 LGHDT and CDR2 YNNKEL (reference sequence). The CDR3 loop spans 15 amino acids. The CDR3 nucleotides are TGTGCCAGCAGCCTAGCGGGAGGGGCCACCGGGGAGCTGTTTTTT. This translates into CASSLAGGATGELFF.

This chain joins TRBV5-1 and TRBJ1-4, with D unresolved. This CDR3 is 15 amino acids long. The germline V gene encodes CDR1 SGHRS and CDR2 YFSETQ. V lost 3 bases and J lost 7, with 16 bases in between. CDR3 protein: CASSSYSGKGEKLFF. The CDR3 bases are TGCGCCAGCAGCTCCTATTCGGGAAAGGGTGAAAAACTGTTTTTT.

The chain uses TRBV28 and TRBJ2-5; 9 bases are a match to TRBD2. Germline trimming cut 6 bases from V and 3 bases from J; bases unmatched to any gene: 8. The CDR3 is 15 residues long. CDR1 MDHEN and CDR2 SYDVKM come from the germline V gene. The CDR3 region has the DNA TGTGCCAGCAGGCCTGTGGCTAGCGGGAAAGAGACCCAGTACTTC. Protein product: CASRPVASGKETQYF.

V and J are TRBV7-3 and TRBJ1-5; no clear D. The CDR3 loop spans 13 amino acids. V shed 5 bases and J shed 5 bases, with 10 bases lying between them. Germline V CDR1 and CDR2: SGHTA, FQGTGA. The CDR3 spells CASSQQRHQPQHF. CDR3 DNA sequence: TGTGCCAGCAGCCAGCAGCGGCATCAGCCCCAGCATTTT.

The chain recombines TRBV6-5 with TRBJ1-1; D unclear. V was pared by 2 bases and J by 4 bases, with 5 bases between. Germline V lookup: CDR1 MNHEY, CDR2 SVGAGI. The CDR3 extends over 12 amino acids. The CDR3 DNA sequence: TGTGCCAGCAGTTACGATCGCACTGAAGCTTTCTTT. Translation: CASSYDRTEAFF.

In this sample, this clone turned up once. The chain uses TRBV5-1 and TRBJ2-7, with 7 bases aligning to TRBD2. The CDR3 spans 14 residues. V shed 0 bases, J shed 3 bases, and the junction held 3 bases outside the gene matches. The germline CDR1 and CDR2 sequences are SGHRS and YFSETQ. CDR3 sequence (DNA): TGCGCCAGCAGCTTGGGCACGGGGGGCTACGAGCAGTACTTC. Its protein product is CASSLGTGGYEQYF.

A single count supports this clone. The J gene is TRBJ2-3, the V gene TRBV5-1; TRBD1 matches 8 bases. The CDR3 runs to 15 residues. V shed 5 bases, J shed 6 bases, and the junction held 11 bases outside the gene matches. CDR1 is SGHRS and CDR2 is YFSETQ in the germline V gene. The CDR3 spells CASSKTGVNEDTQYF. The CDR3 DNA is TGCGCCAGCAGTAAGACAGGGGTCAATGAGGATACGCAGTATTTT. The variable domain in full, completed from reference TRBV5-1 and TRBJ2-3, reads KAGVTQTPRYLIKTRGQQVTLSCSPISGHRSVSWYQQTPGQGLQFLFEYFSETQRNKGNFPGRFSGRQFSNSRSEMNVSTLELGDSALYLCASSKTGVNEDTQYFGPGTRLTVL.

The chain links TRBV7-3 to TRBJ2-2; D perhaps matches TRBD2 (5 bases). The germline V and J ends were trimmed by 5 bases and 5 bases, with 9 bases remaining between them. This CDR3 contains 13 residues. CDR1 SGHTA and CDR2 FQGTGA come from the germline V gene. The CDR3 sequence is CASSPGWTGELFF. The CDR3 DNA reads as TGTGCCAGCAGCCCGGGATGGACCGGGGAGCTGTTTTTT.

CDR3 DNA: TGTGCCAGCAGCTTACAGGGGACGTACGAGCAGTACTTC. Its translation: CASSLQGTYEQYF. This sequence joins TRBV6-5 and TRBJ2-7; 7 nucleotides align to TRBD1. The germline V gene has CDR1 MNHEY and CDR2 SVGAGI. CDR3 size: 13 residues. Unmatched junction bases numbered 6, after V lost 6 bases and J lost 4 bases.

The chain employs TRBV27 and TRBJ2-5, with 8 bases matching TRBD1. J gave up 5 bases and V 5 bases, and 10 bases lay outside the gene matches. This CDR3 contains 15 residues. From germline, CDR1 is MNHEY and CDR2 SMNVEV (reference sequence). CDR3 region: CASSKRTGNVETQYF. CDR3 sequence (DNA): TGTGCCAGCAGTAAAAGGACAGGGAACGTGGAGACCCAGTACTTC.

The V and J genes are TRBV9 and TRBJ2-5; D is unclear. Trimming removed 0 bases from V and 1 base from J, with 7 bases in between. The CDR3 covers 14 residues. Germline V gene data show CDR1 as SGDLS and CDR2 as YYNGEE. CDR3 sequence reads: CASSVGLLQETQYF. CDR3 nucleotides: TGTGCCAGCAGCGTAGGACTTCTCCAAGAGACCCAGTACTTC.

This chain links TRBV6-6 with TRBJ2-7; D ambiguous. Trimming left V 6 bases short and J 3 bases short, with 6 bases between. Germline-derived CDR1 and CDR2 are MNHNY and SVGAGI (reference sequence). The CDR3 extends over 11 amino acids. CDR3 nucleotides: TGTGCCAGCAGGCGCAGCTACGAGCAGTACTTC. Protein sequence: CASRRSYEQYF.

CDR3 DNA sequence: TGTGCCAGCAGCGGCAGCTCGAACACTGAAGCTTTCTTT. It specifies CASSGSSNTEAFF. The chain carries TRBV9 and TRBJ1-1; no clear D. V was cut by 3 bases and J by 1 base, with 7 bases left in between. Germline CDR1 is SGDLS and CDR2 is YYNGEE. The CDR3 has 13 amino acids.

The chain links TRBV3-1 (or the pseudogene TRBV3-2) to TRBJ2-7; D tentatively fits TRBD1 or TRBD2 (5 bases each). Trimming cost V 4 bases and J 3 bases, with 16 bases left between them. The CDR3 length is 15 residues. CDR1 and CDR2 from the germline V gene are LGHDT and YNNKEL (reference sequence). The CDR3 DNA sequence: TGTGCCAGCAGCCTTACCGGGACCGTCAGCTACGAGCAGTACTTC. It specifies CASSLTGTVSYEQYF.

The V and J genes are TRBV18 and TRBJ2-2; 13 nucleotides line up with TRBD2. CDR3 length: 16 amino acids. V gave up 6 bases and J gave up 4 bases; unmatched junction bases: 5. Germline assignment: CDR1 KGHSH and CDR2 LQKENI. The CDR3 coding sequence is TGTGCCAGCTCTCCTGGACTAGCGGGGGCCACCGGGGAGCTGTTTTTT. Protein sequence: CASSPGLAGATGELFF.

This clone was detected only once. The chain carries TRBV11-2 and TRBJ2-1, with TRBD2 matching 7 bases. Trimming removed 5 bases from V and 7 bases from J; junction bases left unmatched: 11. The CDR3 has 15 amino acids. Germline CDR1 and CDR2: SGHAT and FQNNGV. The CDR3 coding sequence is TGTGCCAGCAGCCGTGCGTCGGGGGGAGGAAATGAGCAGTTCTTC. Translating it yields CASSRASGGGNEQFF.

The CDR3 here is CASSLMGTGNTIYF. CDR3 DNA sequence: TGTGCCAGCAGCCTCATGGGGACTGGAAACACCATATATTTT. The chain recombines TRBV14 with TRBJ1-3; D ambiguous. The germline gives CDR1 SGHDN, CDR2 FVKESK. With 4 bases removed from V and 2 bases from J, the gap between germline ends came to 9 bases. The CDR3 totals 14 residues.

The J gene is TRBJ1-1, the V gene TRBV29-1; D remains ambiguous. The CDR3 covers 14 residues. Trimming stripped 0 bases from V and 1 base from J, with 9 bases between. Germline V gene data show CDR1 as SQVTM and CDR2 as ANQGSEA. CDR3 in amino acids: CSVEDAASNTEAFF. For the CDR3, the DNA is TGCAGCGTTGAAGATGCGGCATCGAACACTGAAGCTTTCTTT.